This T cell receptor beta chain originates from a study of blood T cell repertoires in COVID-19. CDR1 and CDR2 (germline): MNHEY, SVGAGI. V was trimmed by 3 bases and J by 0 bases, leaving 9 bases between them. CDR3 length: 16 residues. The cohort comprised adults aged 18 to 89 years residing in 24 US areas. Clones were sequenced by immunoSEQ multiplex PCR, and TCRdb holds only the in-frame ones, with some missing. Of 390,000 or so clones listed, roughly four fifths are singletons. The receptor comes from a woman aged 50 to 65 who had recovered from COVID-19. The chain couples TRBV6-5 to TRBJ2-6; D remains ambiguous. The sequenced material came from PBMCs or T cells enriched from blood (not recorded which). The CDR3 protein is CASSYNSGSGANVLTF. The CDR3, as DNA: TGTGCCAGCAGTTATAACTCGGGCTCTGGGGCCAACGTCCTGACTTTC.